The sequence of this T cell receptor beta chain was determined in a study of shared clonotypes between healthy human individuals. Findings and caveats of the study: Deeper or shallower sequencing was expected to change how clonotypes are shared among donors.

Remarks on this clone: Its antigen remains unidentified.

Germline loops: CDR1 MNHEY, CDR2 SMNVEV (reference sequence). CDR3 size: 16 residues. Trimming cost V 6 bases and J 4 bases, with 19 bases left between them. Clones were sequenced by immunoSEQ multiplex PCR, and TCRdb holds only the in-frame ones, with some missing. The sample shows some 1.1 million clones, approximately 80% of them seen only once. The V gene is TRBV27, the J gene TRBJ2-1; D is unclear. This sequence originates from a man aged 18 to 29 in good health. Some clones in this sample may be carry-over from other donors' samples. Sequenced sample: memory CD4+ T cells from PBMCs. Sample subset: CD45RA-negative fraction. CDR3 coding DNA: TGTGCCAGCAGCGAATTCGCCATCCATAATTACAATGAGCAGTTCTTC. As protein: CASSEFAIHNYNEQFF.